The T cell receptor (beta chain) under discussion was sequenced for a study of glioma-infiltrating T cells. General study points: Gliomas, especially low-grade, showed above-expected tissue-blood divergence; non-neoplastic patients showed below.

On this clonotype: The antigen remains undetermined.

The iRepertoire nested amplicon-rescue multiplex PCR amplified TCR alpha and beta CDR3s from RNA. In TCRdb, the multiplex PCR reads were re-called with MiXCR into one record per CDR3 protein. The table records about 180,000 distinct CDR3 sequences, about 46% of them present only once. Sequencing was done on a sample of glioma tissue, nonneoplastic brain tissue, or PBMCs (not recorded which). The sequence came from a human donor with low-grade glioma or glioblastoma, undergoing nonglioma brain surgery, or in good health (not recorded which).

CDR3 loop: CASSPLTSPYEQYF. Written as DNA, the CDR3 is TGTGCCAGCAGCCCCCTTACAAGCCCCTACGAGCAGTACTTC. This sequence joins TRBV2 and TRBJ2-7; D is ambiguous. The CDR3 is 14 residues long. Per the germline V gene, CDR1 is SNHLY and CDR2 is FYNNEI. The V gene lost 6 bases and the J gene lost 2 bases, with 14 bases spanning the gap. The entire variable domain, with the rest obtained from reference TRBV2 and TRBJ2-7, is as follows: EPEVTQTPSHQVTQMGQEVILRCVPISNHLYFYWYRQILGQKVEFLVSFYNNEISEKSEIFDDQFSVERPDGSNFTLKIRSTKLEDSAMYFCASSPLTSPYEQYFGPGTRLTVT.